This TCR beta chain originates from a study of shared clonotypes between healthy human individuals. The wider study: There were three CD4 naive, three CD4 memory, two CD8 naive and one CD8 memory plates per donor.

The naive CD8 subset, CD45RO-negative cells positively selected for CCR7, excluded terminally differentiated effector memory CD45RA+ cells. Generated by immunoSEQ multiplex PCR, the TCRdb table keeps only in-frame clones and is missing some. The profile shows about 2 million clones, approximately 94% of them singletons. In germline, CDR1 is MNHEY, CDR2 SMNVEV (reference sequence). Trimming removed 4 bases from V and 3 bases from J; junction bases left unmatched: 8. This CDR3 is built from 15 residues. Material: naive CD8+ T cells sorted from blood. This chain links TRBV27 with TRBJ1-1; 7 bases map to TRBD1. This clonotype was sampled from a young man in good health. DNA for the CDR3: TGTGCCAGCAGTTCTCGGACAGGATTGGACACTGAAGCTTTCTTT. Translation gives CASSSRTGLDTEAFF.